Listed below are T cell receptor beta chains from one sample, sequenced in a study of shared clonotypes between healthy human individuals. Sequenced by immunoSEQ multiplex PCR; TCRdb stores in-frame clones only, minus some. The table records roughly 2.2 million clones, around 90% of them present only once. What was sequenced was naive CD4+ T cells from PBMCs. These receptors all come from a young man in good health. Some clones in this sample may be carry-over from other donors' samples. CDR3s include the opening cysteine and the closing phenylalanine or tryptophan. The order of the fields is J gene, clone size, V gene, D gene, CDR3 DNA, CDR3 protein. D genes are given only for firm matches. Only part of the rows carry a size: once, few, many, or a class if the clone is expanded.

TRBJ1-1,few,TRBV6-1,NA,TGTGCCAGCAGTGACGCGCCGGGATACACTGAAGCTTTCTTT,CASSDAPGYTEAFF
TRBJ2-1,NA,TRBV9,NA,TGTGCCAGCAGCGTAGCTACGGTGGGGGAGGCTATTAAGAGCTCCTACAATGAGCAGTTCTTC,CASSVATVGEAIKSSYNEQFF
TRBJ1-1,NA,TRBV2,NA,TGTGCCAGCAGTGAAGACACAAGGACCACTGAAGCTTTCTTT,CASSEDTRTTEAFF
TRBJ2-1,NA,TRBV5-1,NA,TGCGCCAGCAGCTTGGAAGGTCGAGGGGGGAATGAGCAGTTCTTC,CASSLEGRGGNEQFF
TRBJ2-1,NA,TRBV18,NA,TGTGCCAGCTCACCACCCCTCGGGCCCGGCCTCAATGAGCAGTTCTTC,CASSPPLGPGLNEQFF
TRBJ1-2,NA,TRBV9,TRBD1,TGTGCCAGCAGCGCGACAGGGTCTGGCTACACCTTC,CASSATGSGYTF
TRBJ2-7,NA,TRBV7-2,NA,TGTGCCAGCAGCTTAGAACAGGGTTCCTACGAGCAGTACTTC,CASSLEQGSYEQYF
TRBJ2-5,NA,TRBV7-3,NA,TGTGCCAGCAGCTTAGACGCCTGGGAGACCCAGTACTTC,CASSLDAWETQYF
TRBJ1-1,NA,TRBV5-1,TRBD1,TGCGCCAGCATACAAGGGGGCGCTAACACTGAAGCTTTCTTT,CASIQGGANTEAFF
TRBJ1-2,NA,TRBV5-8,NA,TGTGCCAGCAGCTTGAACCGCGCTAACTATGGCTACACCTTC,CASSLNRANYGYTF
TRBJ2-3,NA,TRBV29-1,NA,TGCAGCGTGACCCCTGGGGGGTTCGCTTCTTCTAGCACAGATACGCAGTATTTT,CSVTPGGFASSSTDTQYF
TRBJ2-7,NA,TRBV21-1,NA,TGTGCCAGCAGCTGGGGGAAGGGACCTCTCTTAGGGGAGCAGTACTTC,CASSWGKGPLLGEQYF
TRBJ1-2,once,TRBV30,NA,TGTGCCTGGAGTTCACAGGGAATCGATGGCTACACCTTC,CAWSSQGIDGYTF
TRBJ2-1,NA,TRBV5-4,TRBD2,TGTGCCAGCAGCTCTCGACTAGCGGGAGCTCATGAGCAGTTCTTC,CASSSRLAGAHEQFF
TRBJ2-7,NA,TRBV7-2,NA,TGTGCCAGCAGTTACCTGAGAGGGGGGGCCTACGAGCAGTACTTC,CASSYLRGGAYEQYF
TRBJ2-5,NA,TRBV28,TRBD2,TGTGCTTTAGCTAGCGGGAGAACCGGGGAGACCCAGTACTTC,CALASGRTGETQYF
TRBJ1-1,NA,TRBV27,NA,TGTGCCAGCCTTGGCGACAACACTGAAGCTTTCTTT,CASLGDNTEAFF
TRBJ1-3,NA,TRBV18,TRBD1,TGTGCCAGCTCACCGCGGACAGGGAGCGACTCTGGAAACACCATATATTTT,CASSPRTGSDSGNTIYF
TRBJ2-7,NA,TRBV5-4,TRBD2,TGTGCCAGCAGCTCAAGCGGGACTATCGAGCAGTACTTC,CASSSSGTIEQYF
TRBJ2-1,NA,TRBV2,TRBD2,TGTGCCAGCAGTAGGACTAGCGGGGATTACAATGAGCAGTTCTTC,CASSRTSGDYNEQFF
TRBJ1-1,NA,TRBV5-1,NA,TGCGCCAGCAGCTCACATAGGGACACTGAAGCTTTCTTT,CASSSHRDTEAFF
TRBJ1-2,NA,TRBV10-3,TRBD1,TGTGCCATCAGTGAAGAGGGGGCCTATGGCTACACCTTC,CAISEEGAYGYTF
TRBJ2-5,NA,TRBV7-9,NA,TGTGCCAGCAGCGCCGGACTGAGGAGCCAGTACTTC,CASSAGLRSQYF
TRBJ2-2,NA,TRBV27,TRBD1,TGTGCCAGCAGCAGGGGGCCGAACACCGGGGAGCTGTTTTTT,CASSRGPNTGELFF
TRBJ1-1,NA,TRBV18,NA,TGTGCCACCTCAGAAGGGATAGACACTGAAGCTTTCTTT,CATSEGIDTEAFF
TRBJ2-3,NA,TRBV7-2,NA,TGTGCCAGCAGCCCGAGAACAACAGATACGCAGTATTTT,CASSPRTTDTQYF
TRBJ2-3,NA,TRBV15,TRBD2,TGTGCCACCAGCACCGAGGGACTAGCGGGATTCTATACGCAGTATTTT,CATSTEGLAGFYTQYF
TRBJ2-1,NA,TRBV7-2,TRBD1,TGTGCCAGCAGAGGACAGGGGAAAGAGTATGAGCAGTTCTTC,CASRGQGKEYEQFF
TRBJ1-2,NA,TRBV5-1,NA,TGCGCCAGCAGCATTACAAATTCATATGGCTACACCTTC,CASSITNSYGYTF
TRBJ2-2,NA,TRBV28,TRBD1,TGTGCCAGCAGTTCGACAGGGACGAACACCGGGGAGCTGTTTTTT,CASSSTGTNTGELFF
TRBJ2-7,once,TRBV4-2,TRBD2,TGTGCCAGCAGCCAAGATGGCCTAGCGGGAGGGTCCTACGAGCAGTACTTC,CASSQDGLAGGSYEQYF
TRBJ2-2,NA,TRBV7-9,NA,TGTGCCACCCTAACCGGGGAGCTGTTTTTT,CATLTGELFF
TRBJ2-7,NA,TRBV7-3,NA,TGTGCCAGCAGCTTAACGGGAATTGGCGAGCAGTACTTC,CASSLTGIGEQYF
TRBJ2-1,NA,TRBV28,TRBD2,TGTGCCAGCAGTCCCTCGGCCGGGACTAACTACAATGAGCAGTTCTTC,CASSPSAGTNYNEQFF
TRBJ1-2,NA,TRBV18,TRBD1,TGTGCCAGCTCCTCCCGGACAGGGCAGGGCTACACCTTC,CASSSRTGQGYTF
TRBJ2-3,NA,TRBV5-4,NA,TGTGCCAGCAGCTTGTCAGGGGATGTGGCAGATACGCAGTATTTT,CASSLSGDVADTQYF
TRBJ2-1,NA,TRBV5-1,TRBD1,TGCGCCAGCAGCCTCAGACAGGGTTCCCATGAGCAGTTCTTC,CASSLRQGSHEQFF
TRBJ2-7,NA,TRBV28,NA,TGTGCCAGCAGTCACCGACCCACAAACTACGAGCAGTACTTC,CASSHRPTNYEQYF
TRBJ1-2,NA,TRBV28,NA,TGTGCCAGCAGTTTAGCAGGGATAAGCTATGGCTACACCTTC,CASSLAGISYGYTF
TRBJ1-5,NA,TRBV7-6,TRBD1,TGTGCCAGCAGCTTAGCCGGGGGACAGGTTAGCAATCAGCCCCAGCATTTT,CASSLAGGQVSNQPQHF
TRBJ2-2,NA,TRBV7-3,NA,TGTGCCAGCAGCCCAGCCGGGACACGGGGGACCGGGGAGCTGTTTTTT,CASSPAGTRGTGELFF
TRBJ1-1,NA,TRBV27,NA,TGTGCCAGCAGTATTGGGCAGGGGAGGGTTGAAGCTTTCTTT,CASSIGQGRVEAFF
TRBJ2-3,NA,TRBV29-1,NA,TGCAGCGTTCAGGGCCTTAGCACAGATACGCAGTATTTT,CSVQGLSTDTQYF
TRBJ1-2,NA,TRBV5-1,NA,TGCGCCAGCAGCTTGAACAGGGATGGCTACACCTTC,CASSLNRDGYTF
TRBJ2-7,NA,TRBV10-3,TRBD1,TGTGCCATCAGCCGAGGACAGGCCGTCTACGAGCAGTACTTC,CAISRGQAVYEQYF
TRBJ2-1,NA,TRBV6-6,NA,NA,CASSGGVAGGIF
TRBJ2-3,NA,TRBV6-1,TRBD1,TGTGCCAGCAGTGCGATCCCGCAGGGACAGGGGGCCAGAGATACGCAGTATTTT,CASSAIPQGQGARDTQYF
TRBJ1-1,NA,TRBV5-1,NA,TGCGCCAGCAGCTTGGCCCCCGGGAACACTGAAGCTTTCTTT,CASSLAPGNTEAFF
TRBJ2-3,once,TRBV9,TRBD2,TGTGCCAGCAGCGTACGCGGGAGGATCACAGATACGCAGTATTTT,CASSVRGRITDTQYF
TRBJ1-1,NA,TRBV5-4,NA,TGTGCCAGCAGCTTTTCGGGGTCCTCGAACACTGAAGCTTTCTTT,CASSFSGSSNTEAFF
TRBJ1-3,NA,TRBV7-6,NA,TGTGCCAGCAGCCAACCTTGGGGAGCGCAAAACACCATATATTTT,CASSQPWGAQNTIYF
TRBJ2-3,NA,TRBV7-2,NA,TGTGCCAGCAGCCCATCGCAGGGAGATACGCAGTATTTT,CASSPSQGDTQYF
TRBJ2-7,NA,TRBV14,NA,TGTGCCAGCAGTCAAGGTCTTTACGAGCAGTACTTC,CASSQGLYEQYF
TRBJ2-2,NA,TRBV9,TRBD2,TGTGCCAGCAGCGAGAGGACTAGCGGGAGTGGCGGGGAGCTGTTTTTT,CASSERTSGSGGELFF